This T cell receptor (beta chain) comes out of a study of T cells after yellow fever vaccination. Study information: In the case of low-cell-number fractions, SMART-Seq v4 Ultra Low Input was used for preparation. Overall study findings and caveats: Sorted repertoires could include abundant contaminating clonotypes from bulk cells. A large majority of primary-vaccination clones showed up again after the booster (around 95% CD4, approximately 90% CD8).

This clonotype was seen a handful of times. The antigen remains unidentified. The V gene end was trimmed by 4 bases and the J gene end by 4 bases; junction bases not matched to a gene: 12. This CDR3 spans 16 amino acids. Germline-derived CDR1 and CDR2 are SGDLS and YYNGEE. A 5'RACE template-switching step, the method used to make TCR cDNA, added a universal primer site and UMIs. TCRdb itself ran the 5' RACE reads through MiXCR, one entry per CDR3 protein. The sample gives 250,000 or so distinct CDR3 sequences, 6.5% to 7.5% of which show up once; approximately 1.1% is in the top ten. This material consisted of CD4+ T cells sorted from PBMCs, taken on the day of the yellow fever booster vaccination. The chain is built from TRBV9 and TRBJ2-5, with 8 bases identical to TRBD1. The sequence was collected from a young man who received the YFV17D yellow fever vaccine. In nucleotides, the CDR3 is TGTGCCAGCAGCCCGCAACGAGCAGGGGGCTCAGAGACCCAGTACTTC. Protein sequence: CASSPQRAGGSETQYF.